This is a list of T cell receptor beta chains from one sample in a study of OX40 agonist ivuxolimab in advanced cancers. Only in-frame clones appear in the TCRdb table, and some are missing; sequencing was by immunoSEQ multiplex PCR. Among 65,000 to 90,000 clones listed, over 75% were seen once. The sequenced sample was CD4+ or CD8+ T cells sorted from blood, obtained in a trial of the OX40 agonist ivuxolimab. These receptors were taken from an adult with an advanced solid tumor such as melanoma, head and neck, liver or kidney cancer. Both conserved end residues are part of each CDR3. The order of the fields is J gene, CDR3 length, D gene, clone size, V gene, CDR3 protein, CDR3 DNA. A D gene is named only where the DNA matches it firmly. Expanded clones get a size class; other rows say once, few or many, or leave the size out.

>TRBJ1-2|15|NA|once|TRBV9
CASSVEDSLNYGYTF
TGTGCCAGCAGCGTAGAGGACAGCCTTAACTATGGCTACACCTTC
>TRBJ2-6|17|TRBD1|NA|TRBV19
CASRNGQGSSGANVLTF
TGTGCCAGTAGAAATGGACAGGGGAGCTCTGGGGCCAACGTCCTGACTTTC
>TRBJ2-7|13|NA|NA|TRBV29-1
CSAMWGTDDEQYF
TGCAGCGCCATGTGGGGGACGGACGACGAGCAGTACTTC
>TRBJ1-4|14|NA|NA|TRBV5-1
CASSFDSGGEKLFF
TGCGCCAGTAGCTTCGACAGTGGGGGTGAAAAACTGTTTTTT
>TRBJ2-7|12|NA|NA|TRBV2
CASSPTPYEQYF
TGTGCCAGCAGTCCGACACCGTACGAGCAGTACTTC
>TRBJ2-3|14|NA|NA|TRBV2
CATRWEAHTDTQYF
TGTGCCACTAGGTGGGAGGCCCACACAGATACGCAGTATTTT
>TRBJ1-1|12|NA|NA|TRBV29-1
CSVGGQNTEAFF
TGCAGTGTGGGTGGGCAAAACACTGAAGCTTTCTTT
>TRBJ2-7|9|NA|NA|TRBV7-2
CARMYEQYF
TGTGCCAGGATGTACGAGCAGTACTTC
>TRBJ2-3|13|TRBD1|NA|TRBV7-6
CASSSWDSDTQYF
TGTGCCAGCAGCTCATGGGACAGTGATACGCAGTATTTT
>TRBJ2-7|11|NA|few|TRBV5-1
CASSEHDEQYF
TGCGCCAGCAGTGAGCACGACGAGCAGTACTTC
>TRBJ2-7|12|NA|NA|TRBV11-2
CASSLAPYEQYF
TGTGCCAGCAGCTTAGCCCCTTACGAGCAGTACTTC
>TRBJ1-4|14|NA|NA|TRBV4-3
CASSPQGANEKLFF
TGCGCCAGCAGCCCACAGGGAGCTAATGAAAAACTGTTTTTT
>TRBJ2-2|15|NA|NA|TRBV5-1
CASSLLASNTGELFF
TGCGCCAGCAGCTTGCTAGCGTCGAACACCGGGGAGCTGTTTTTT
>TRBJ1-2|15|TRBD1|NA|TRBV10-3
CAIPDGRGNSYGYTF
TGTGCCATCCCCGATGGCAGGGGGAATAGCTATGGCTACACCTTC
>TRBJ2-2|17|NA|few|TRBV30
CAWSVPPRLSYTGELFF
TGTGCCTGGAGTGTACCCCCCCGCTTATCCTACACCGGGGAGCTGTTTTTT
>TRBJ2-7|12|NA|once|TRBV7-2
CASSLTSYEQYF
TGTGCCAGCAGCTTAACTAGCTACGAGCAGTACTTC
>TRBJ2-5|11|NA|once|TRBV5-6
CASSLVETQYF
TGTGCCAGCAGCTTGGTGGAGACCCAGTACTTC
>TRBJ1-6|15|TRBD1|once|TRBV11-2
CASSLLTGGKSPLHF
TGTGCCAGCAGCTTATTAACAGGGGGCAAGTCACCCCTCCACTTT
>TRBJ2-7|14|NA|NA|TRBV5-1
CASSSGNSGYEQYF
TGCGCCAGCAGCTCCGGGAATTCGGGCTACGAGCAGTACTTC
>TRBJ2-7|15|TRBD1|NA|TRBV5-1
CASSFLPGQGYEQYF
TGCGCCAGCAGCTTTCTACCGGGACAGGGCTACGAGCAGTACTTC
>TRBJ1-4|15|NA|NA|TRBV7-2
CASSPKTSTNEKLFF
TGTGCCAGCAGCCCGAAGACCTCAACTAATGAAAAACTGTTTTTT
>TRBJ1-3|19|NA|NA|TRBV15
CATSRGRGARGAGGNTIYF
TGTGCCACCAGCAGAGGACGTGGCGCGAGGGGGGCTGGTGGAAACACCATATATTTT
>TRBJ2-7|16|TRBD2|NA|TRBV5-1
CASSNPQPGLAYEQYF
TGCGCCAGCAGCAACCCACAGCCGGGACTAGCCTACGAGCAGTACTTC
>TRBJ1-5|15|NA|NA|TRBV7-9
CASSLEVGVGGPQHF
TGTGCCAGCAGCTTAGAAGTAGGGGTGGGAGGGCCCCAGCATTTT
>TRBJ2-1|16|TRBD2|few|TRBV7-6
CASSPTGTSGSNEQFF
TGTGCCAGCAGCCCCACAGGGACTAGCGGGAGCAATGAGCAGTTCTTC
>TRBJ1-2|13|TRBD1|few|TRBV19
CASSTGQSRGYTF
TGTGCCAGTAGTACGGGACAGTCTCGTGGCTACACCTTC
>TRBJ2-2|14|NA|NA|TRBV11-2
CASSLGGIRGELFF
TGTGCCAGCAGCTTAGGAGGGATTCGCGGGGAGCTGTTTTTT
>TRBJ1-5|15|TRBD1|NA|TRBV30
CAWSMGQGPYQPQHF
TGTGCCTGGAGTATGGGACAGGGACCGTATCAGCCCCAGCATTTT
>TRBJ1-2|16|NA|NA|TRBV5-6
CASSLYQGHSNYGYTF
TGTGCCAGCAGCTTGTACCAGGGCCATTCTAACTATGGCTACACCTTC
>TRBJ2-1|14|NA|NA|TRBV11-2
CASSFSPRWNEQFF
TGTGCCAGCAGCTTTTCACCGCGATGGAATGAGCAGTTCTTC
>TRBJ1-2|13|NA|NA|TRBV11-1
CASSLWSRDGYTF
TGTGCCAGCAGCTTATGGTCCAGGGATGGCTACACCTTC
>TRBJ1-1|14|TRBD1|once|TRBV13
CASSLGQTNTEAFF
TGTGCCAGCAGCTTGGGACAGACTAACACTGAAGCTTTCTTT
>TRBJ2-7|13|NA|NA|TRBV27
CASRPPGVYEQYF
TGTGCCAGCAGGCCTCCAGGGGTCTACGAGCAGTACTTC
>TRBJ2-1|19|TRBD2|NA|TRBV11-3
CASSLDWGSSGRPYNEQFF
TGTGCCAGCAGCTTAGATTGGGGCTCTAGCGGGAGGCCGTACAATGAGCAGTTCTTC
>TRBJ2-7|14|TRBD1|NA|TRBV29-1
CSGGKGTGLREQYF
TGCAGCGGGGGGAAAGGGACAGGGCTCCGTGAGCAGTACTTC
>TRBJ2-3|19|TRBD2|NA|TRBV9
CASSVGLAGGWTSTDTQYF
TGTGCCAGCAGCGTCGGTCTAGCGGGGGGGTGGACTAGCACAGATACGCAGTATTTT
>TRBJ1-3|16|TRBD1|NA|TRBV9
CASSVDRGHSGNTIYF
TGTGCCAGCAGCGTAGACAGGGGGCACTCTGGAAACACCATATATTTT
>TRBJ2-5|14|NA|once|TRBV5-4
CASSLGGRWETQYF
TGTGCCAGCAGCTTAGGGGGGCGCTGGGAGACCCAGTACTTC
>TRBJ2-7|14|TRBD1|NA|TRBV6-5
CASSQQGAGYEQYF
TGTGCCAGCAGCCAACAGGGGGCGGGGTACGAGCAGTACTTC
>TRBJ1-2|16|NA|few|TRBV5-1
CASSLNPARDGYGYTF
TGCGCCAGCAGCCTTAACCCCGCAAGGGACGGCTATGGCTACACCTTC
>TRBJ2-7|15|TRBD2|NA|TRBV19
CASSIVGGGFYEQYF
TGTGCCAGTAGTATAGTCGGGGGAGGGTTCTACGAGCAGTACTTC
>TRBJ1-1|13|NA|NA|TRBV18
CASSPSGDSEAFF
TGTGCCAGCTCACCATCAGGGGACTCCGAAGCTTTCTTT
>TRBJ1-2|12|NA|NA|TRBV7-9
CASSFTDGGYTF
TGTGCCAGCAGCTTCACGGACGGGGGCTACACCTTC
>TRBJ1-4|14|NA|NA|TRBV19
CASSRTANNEKLFF
TGTGCCAGTAGCCGGACAGCTAATAATGAAAAACTGTTTTTT
>TRBJ1-3|13|NA|NA|TRBV6-1
CASSVSSGNTIYF
TGTGCCAGCAGTGTGAGCTCTGGAAACACCATATATTTT
>TRBJ2-3|11|NA|NA|TRBV11-2
CASSRTDTQYF
TGTGCCAGCAGCCGGACAGATACGCAGTATTTT
>TRBJ2-7|15|TRBD1|NA|TRBV4-1
CASSQMGTGEYEQYF
TGCGCCAGCAGCCAAATGGGGACAGGGGAGTACGAGCAGTACTTC
>TRBJ2-7|14|NA|once|TRBV7-2
CASSGGGRSAEQYF
TGTGCCAGCAGCGGGGGGGGGCGATCGGCCGAGCAGTACTTC
>TRBJ2-4|13|NA|NA|TRBV7-2
CASSLDILSIQYF
TGTGCCAGCAGCTTAGACATTTTATCCATTCAGTACTTC
>TRBJ2-7|14|NA|NA|TRBV7-2
CASSPPPGSYEQYF
TGTGCCAGCAGCCCTCCCCCCGGCTCCTACGAGCAGTACTTC
>TRBJ1-1|13|NA|once|TRBV5-4
CASSSSPGAEAFF
TGTGCCAGCAGCTCGTCCCCCGGGGCTGAAGCTTTCTTT
>TRBJ1-2|10|NA|NA|TRBV29-1
CSVVYPLPLF
TGCAGCGTTGTGTACCCCTTGCCCCTCTTC
>TRBJ1-2|16|NA|NA|TRBV7-3
CASSSATGKANYGYTF
TGTGCCAGCAGCTCCGCTACAGGGAAAGCTAACTATGGCTACACCTTC
>TRBJ2-3|14|NA|NA|TRBV5-5
CASSLAQGTDTQYF
TGTGCCAGCAGCTTGGCCCAGGGAACGGATACGCAGTATTTT
>TRBJ2-5|16|TRBD2|NA|TRBV5-6
CASSLTSGRAMQTQYF
TGTGCCAGCAGCTTAACTAGCGGGAGGGCGATGCAGACCCAGTACTTC
>TRBJ2-1|14|NA|NA|TRBV19
CASSMKRELREQFF
TGTGCCAGTAGTATGAAACGGGAGCTGCGTGAGCAGTTCTTC